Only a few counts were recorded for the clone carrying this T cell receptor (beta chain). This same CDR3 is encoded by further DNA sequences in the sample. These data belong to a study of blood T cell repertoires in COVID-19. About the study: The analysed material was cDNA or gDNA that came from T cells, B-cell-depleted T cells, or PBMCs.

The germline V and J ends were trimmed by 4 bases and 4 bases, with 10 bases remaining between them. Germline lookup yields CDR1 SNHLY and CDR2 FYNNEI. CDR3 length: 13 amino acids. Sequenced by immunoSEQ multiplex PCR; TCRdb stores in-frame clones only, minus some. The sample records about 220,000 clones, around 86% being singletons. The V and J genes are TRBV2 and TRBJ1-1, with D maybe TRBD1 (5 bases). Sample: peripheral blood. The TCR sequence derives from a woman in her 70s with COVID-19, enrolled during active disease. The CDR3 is CASSAQGSTEAFF. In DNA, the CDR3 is TGTGCCAGCAGTGCTCAGGGAAGCACTGAAGCTTTCTTT.